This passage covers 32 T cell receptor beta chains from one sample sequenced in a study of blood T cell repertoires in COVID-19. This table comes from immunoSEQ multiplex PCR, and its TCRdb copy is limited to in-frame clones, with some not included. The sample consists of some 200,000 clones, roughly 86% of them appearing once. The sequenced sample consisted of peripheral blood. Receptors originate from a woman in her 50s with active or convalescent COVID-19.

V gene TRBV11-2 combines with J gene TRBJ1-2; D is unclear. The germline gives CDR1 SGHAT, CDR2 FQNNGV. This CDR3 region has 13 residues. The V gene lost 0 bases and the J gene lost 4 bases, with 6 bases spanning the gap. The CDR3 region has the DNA TGTGCCAGCAGCTTAGACCCAGGCTATGGCTACACCTTC. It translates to CASSLDPGYGYTF.

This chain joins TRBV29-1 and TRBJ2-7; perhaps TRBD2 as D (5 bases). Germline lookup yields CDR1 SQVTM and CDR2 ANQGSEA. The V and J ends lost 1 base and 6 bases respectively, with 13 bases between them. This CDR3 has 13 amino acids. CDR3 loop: CSVEVPSPFEQYF. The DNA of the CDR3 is TGCAGCGTTGAAGTTCCTAGCCCATTCGAGCAGTACTTC.

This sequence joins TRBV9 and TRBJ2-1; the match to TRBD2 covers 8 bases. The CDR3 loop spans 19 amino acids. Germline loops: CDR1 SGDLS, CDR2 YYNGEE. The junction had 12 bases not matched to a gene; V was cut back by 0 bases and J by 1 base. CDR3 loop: CASSVGTSRVGGSYNEQFF. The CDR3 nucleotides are TGTGCCAGCAGCGTAGGGACTAGCAGAGTGGGAGGGTCCTACAATGAGCAGTTCTTC.

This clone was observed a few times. DNA for the CDR3: TGTGCCAGTAGTAGCCACCCCTCTGGCGGGAGGGCGACCTACGAGCAGTACTTC. Protein product: CASSSHPSGGRATYEQYF. V and J are TRBV19 and TRBJ2-7, with 9 bases aligning to TRBD2. Germline CDR1 reads LNHDA; CDR2 reads SQIVND (reference sequence). CDR3 length: 18 residues. V dropped 4 bases and J dropped 2; count of bases not matched to a gene: 15.

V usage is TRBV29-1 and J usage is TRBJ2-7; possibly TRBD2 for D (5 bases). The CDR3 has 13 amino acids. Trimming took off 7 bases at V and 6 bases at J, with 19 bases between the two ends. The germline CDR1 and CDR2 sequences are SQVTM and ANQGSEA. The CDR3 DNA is TGCAGCGCAGGCGGCGGGTCCGCTCTCGAGCAGTACTTC. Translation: CSAGGGSALEQYF.

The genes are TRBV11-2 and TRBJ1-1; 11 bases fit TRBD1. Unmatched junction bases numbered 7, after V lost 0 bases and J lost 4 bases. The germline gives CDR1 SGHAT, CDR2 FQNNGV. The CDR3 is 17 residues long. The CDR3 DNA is TGTGCCAGCAGCTTAGAATCCAGGACAGGGGGCCCCACTGAAGCTTTCTTT. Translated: CASSLESRTGGPTEAFF.

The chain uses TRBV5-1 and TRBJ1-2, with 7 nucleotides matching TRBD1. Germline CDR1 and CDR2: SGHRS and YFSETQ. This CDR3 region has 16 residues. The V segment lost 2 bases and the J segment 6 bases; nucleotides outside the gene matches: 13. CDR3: CASSLLSGTAFNGYTF. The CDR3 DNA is TGCGCCAGCAGCTTACTTTCCGGGACAGCCTTCAATGGCTACACCTTC.

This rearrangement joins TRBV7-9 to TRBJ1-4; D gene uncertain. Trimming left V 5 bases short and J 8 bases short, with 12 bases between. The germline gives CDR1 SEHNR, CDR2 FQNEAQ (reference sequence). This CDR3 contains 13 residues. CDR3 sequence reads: CASSRSDWEKLFF. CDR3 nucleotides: TGTGCCAGCAGCAGGTCGGACTGGGAAAAACTGTTTTTT.

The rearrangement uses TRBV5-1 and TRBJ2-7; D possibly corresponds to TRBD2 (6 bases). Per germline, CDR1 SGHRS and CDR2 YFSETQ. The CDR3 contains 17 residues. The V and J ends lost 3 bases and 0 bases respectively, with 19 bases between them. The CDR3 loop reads CASSSPPLGLVSYEQYF. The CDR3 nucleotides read TGCGCCAGCAGCTCTCCTCCGCTGGGACTGGTCTCCTACGAGCAGTACTTC.

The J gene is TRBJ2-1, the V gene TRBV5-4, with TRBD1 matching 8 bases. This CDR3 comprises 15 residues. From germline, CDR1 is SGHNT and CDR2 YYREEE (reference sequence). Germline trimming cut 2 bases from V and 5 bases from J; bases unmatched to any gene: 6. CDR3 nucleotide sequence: TGTGCCAGCAGCTTTGGCAGGGGGCTTCACAATGAGCAGTTCTTC. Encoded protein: CASSFGRGLHNEQFF.

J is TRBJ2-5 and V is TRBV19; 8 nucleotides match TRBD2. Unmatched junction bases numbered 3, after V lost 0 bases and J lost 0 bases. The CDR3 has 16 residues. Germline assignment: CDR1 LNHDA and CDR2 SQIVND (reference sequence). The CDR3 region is CASSIDRGGYQETQYF. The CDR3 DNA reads TGTGCCAGTAGTATAGATCGCGGGGGGTACCAAGAGACCCAGTACTTC.

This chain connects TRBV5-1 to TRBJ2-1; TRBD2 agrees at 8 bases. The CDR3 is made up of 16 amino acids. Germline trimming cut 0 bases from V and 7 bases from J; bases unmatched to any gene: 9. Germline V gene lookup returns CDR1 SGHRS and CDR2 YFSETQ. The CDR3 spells CASSLAERGLGNEQFF. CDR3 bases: TGCGCCAGCAGCTTGGCCGAGCGGGGGCTAGGGAATGAGCAGTTCTTC.

CDR3 DNA sequence: TGCGCCAGCAGCTTGTGGCTAGCGGGGAACAATGAGCAGTTCTTC. This codes for CASSLWLAGNNEQFF. V is TRBV5-1 and J is TRBJ2-1; 9 bases align to TRBD2. J gave up 5 bases and V 1 base, and 4 bases lay outside the gene matches. From germline, CDR1 is SGHRS and CDR2 YFSETQ. The length of the CDR3 is 15 residues.

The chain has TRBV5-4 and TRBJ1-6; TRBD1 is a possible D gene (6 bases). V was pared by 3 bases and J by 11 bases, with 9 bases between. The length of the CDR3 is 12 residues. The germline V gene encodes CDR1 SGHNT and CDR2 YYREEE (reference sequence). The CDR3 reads CASSSQGPPLHF. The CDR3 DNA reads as TGTGCCAGCAGCTCACAGGGACCACCCCTCCACTTT.

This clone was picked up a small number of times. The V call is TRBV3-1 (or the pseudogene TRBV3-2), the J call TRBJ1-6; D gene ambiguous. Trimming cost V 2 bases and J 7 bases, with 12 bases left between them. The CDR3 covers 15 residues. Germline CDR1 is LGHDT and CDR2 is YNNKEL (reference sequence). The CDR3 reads CASSQSWGGNSPLHF. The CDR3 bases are TGTGCCAGCAGCCAATCTTGGGGAGGCAATTCACCCCTCCACTTT.

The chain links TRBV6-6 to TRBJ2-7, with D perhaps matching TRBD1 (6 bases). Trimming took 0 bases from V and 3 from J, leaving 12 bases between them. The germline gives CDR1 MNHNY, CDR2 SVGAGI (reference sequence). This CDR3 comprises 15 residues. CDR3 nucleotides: TGTGCCAGCAGTTACTCGGGGCAGGGGAACTACGAGCAGTACTTC. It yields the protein CASSYSGQGNYEQYF.

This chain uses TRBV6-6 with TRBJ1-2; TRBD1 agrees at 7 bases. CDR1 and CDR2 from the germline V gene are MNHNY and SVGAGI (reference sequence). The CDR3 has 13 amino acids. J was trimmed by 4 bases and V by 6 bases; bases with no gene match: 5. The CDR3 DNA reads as TGTGCCAGCAGGATCGACAGGGTCTATGGCTACACCTTC. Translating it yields CASRIDRVYGYTF.

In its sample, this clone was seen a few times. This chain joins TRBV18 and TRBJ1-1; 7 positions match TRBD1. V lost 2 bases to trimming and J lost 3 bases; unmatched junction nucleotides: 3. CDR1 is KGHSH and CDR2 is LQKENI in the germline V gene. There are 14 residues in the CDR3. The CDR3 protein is CASSPIQGDTEAFF. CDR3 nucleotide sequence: TGTGCCAGCTCACCAATCCAGGGGGACACTGAAGCTTTCTTT.

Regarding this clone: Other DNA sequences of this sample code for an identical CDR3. DNA for the CDR3: TGTGCCAGTAGTATACTAGGGGCAGCTAACACCGGGGAGCTGTTTTTT. It codes for CASSILGAANTGELFF. The chain is built from TRBV19 and TRBJ2-2; D is possibly TRBD1 (5 bases). V shed 2 bases and J shed 2 bases, with 12 bases lying between them. In germline, CDR1 is LNHDA, CDR2 SQIVND (reference sequence). This CDR3 region has 16 residues. Filled out from reference TRBV19 and TRBJ2-2, the complete variable domain reads DGGITQSPKYLFRKEGQNVTLSCEQNLNHDAMYWYRQDPGQGLRLIYYSQIVNDFQKGDIAEGYSVSREKKESFPLTVTSAQKNPTAFYLCASSILGAANTGELFFGEGSRLTVL.

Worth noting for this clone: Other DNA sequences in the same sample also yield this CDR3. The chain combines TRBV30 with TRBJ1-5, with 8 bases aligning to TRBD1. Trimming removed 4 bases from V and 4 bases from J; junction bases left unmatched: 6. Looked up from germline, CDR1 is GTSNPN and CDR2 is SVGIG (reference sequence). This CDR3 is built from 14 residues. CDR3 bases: TGTGCCTGGAATAAACAGGGGGGAAATCAGCCCCAGCATTTT. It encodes CAWNKQGGNQPQHF.

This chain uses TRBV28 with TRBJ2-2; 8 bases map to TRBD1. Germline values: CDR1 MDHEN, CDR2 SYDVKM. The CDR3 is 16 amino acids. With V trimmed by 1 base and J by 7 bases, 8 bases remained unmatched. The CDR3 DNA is TGTGCCAGCAGTTTATTCTACAGGGGGATCGTCGGGGAGCTGTTTTTT. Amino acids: CASSLFYRGIVGELFF.

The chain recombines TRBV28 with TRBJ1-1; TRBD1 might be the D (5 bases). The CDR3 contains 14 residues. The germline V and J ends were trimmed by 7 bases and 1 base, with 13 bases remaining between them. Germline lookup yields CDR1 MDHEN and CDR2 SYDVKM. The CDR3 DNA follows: TGTGCCAGCATCCCGGGGGGGAGGAACACTGAAGCTTTCTTT. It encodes CASIPGGRNTEAFF.

The CDR3 nucleotides read TGTGCCACCAGCAGGACAGGCAACTATGGCTACACCTTC. This gives the protein CATSRTGNYGYTF. The rearrangement links TRBV15 to TRBJ1-2; maybe TRBD1 (6 bases). Germline CDR1 reads LNHNV; CDR2 reads YYDKDF (reference sequence). The germline V and J ends were trimmed by 3 bases and 2 bases, with 7 bases remaining between them. This CDR3 contains 13 residues.

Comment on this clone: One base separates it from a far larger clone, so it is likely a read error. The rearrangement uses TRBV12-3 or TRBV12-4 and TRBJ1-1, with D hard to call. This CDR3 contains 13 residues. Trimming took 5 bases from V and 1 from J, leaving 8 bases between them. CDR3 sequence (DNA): TGTGCCAGCAGTGGGCGGGCGAACACTGAAGCTTTCTTT. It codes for CASSGRANTEAFF.

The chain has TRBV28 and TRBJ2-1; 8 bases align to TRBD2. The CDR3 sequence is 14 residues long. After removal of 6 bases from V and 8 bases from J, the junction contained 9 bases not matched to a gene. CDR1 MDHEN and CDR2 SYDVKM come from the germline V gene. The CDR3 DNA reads TGTGCCAGCAGGAGCGGGGGCCCTAGAGATGAGCAGTTCTTC. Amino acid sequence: CASRSGGPRDEQFF.

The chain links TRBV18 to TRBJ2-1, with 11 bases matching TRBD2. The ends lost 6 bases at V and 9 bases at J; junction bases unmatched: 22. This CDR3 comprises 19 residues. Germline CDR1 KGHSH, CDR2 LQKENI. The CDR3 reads CASSPRQGRSQLAGVEQFF. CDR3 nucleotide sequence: TGTGCCAGCTCTCCTCGCCAGGGCAGGTCGCAACTAGCGGGGGTTGAGCAGTTCTTC.

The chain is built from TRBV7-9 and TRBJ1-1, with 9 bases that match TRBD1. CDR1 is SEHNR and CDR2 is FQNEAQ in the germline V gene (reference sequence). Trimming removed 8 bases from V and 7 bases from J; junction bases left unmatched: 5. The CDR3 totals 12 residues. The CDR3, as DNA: TGTGCCAGCTGGACAGGGGTTAGTGAAGCTTTCTTT. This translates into CASWTGVSEAFF.

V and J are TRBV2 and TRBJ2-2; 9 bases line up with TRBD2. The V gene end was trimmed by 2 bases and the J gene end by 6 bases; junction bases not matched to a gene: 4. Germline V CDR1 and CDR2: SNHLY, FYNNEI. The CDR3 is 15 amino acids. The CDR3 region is CASSENRGGAGELFF. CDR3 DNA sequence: TGTGCCAGCAGTGAAAATCGCGGGGGGGCCGGGGAGCTGTTTTTT.

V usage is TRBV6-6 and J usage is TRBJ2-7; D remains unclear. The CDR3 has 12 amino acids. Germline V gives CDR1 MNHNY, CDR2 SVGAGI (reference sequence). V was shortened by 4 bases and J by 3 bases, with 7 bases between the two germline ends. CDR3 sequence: CASSLNFYEQYV. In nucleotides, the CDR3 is TGTGCCAGCAGTTTAAACTTCTACGAGCAGTACGTC.

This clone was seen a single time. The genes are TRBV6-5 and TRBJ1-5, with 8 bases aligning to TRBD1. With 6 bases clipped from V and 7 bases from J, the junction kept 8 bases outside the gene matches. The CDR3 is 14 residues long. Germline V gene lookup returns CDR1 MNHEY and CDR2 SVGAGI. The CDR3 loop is CASRAGQVRQPQHF. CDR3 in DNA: TGTGCCAGCAGGGCGGGACAGGTAAGACAGCCCCAGCATTTT.

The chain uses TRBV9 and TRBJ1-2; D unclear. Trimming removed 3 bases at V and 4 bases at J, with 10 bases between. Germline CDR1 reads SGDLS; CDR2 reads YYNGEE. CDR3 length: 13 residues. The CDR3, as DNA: TGTGCCAGCAGCGAAGTGGGAGTCTATGGCTACACCTTC. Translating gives CASSEVGVYGYTF.

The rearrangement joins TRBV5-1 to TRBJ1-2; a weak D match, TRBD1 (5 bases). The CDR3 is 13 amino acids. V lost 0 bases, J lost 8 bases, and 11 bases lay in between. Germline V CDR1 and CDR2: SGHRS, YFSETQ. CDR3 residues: CASSLGQLGGYTF. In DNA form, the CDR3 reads TGCGCCAGCAGCTTGGGACAGCTAGGGGGCTACACCTTC.